This entry is about one TCR beta chain. Germline V gene lookup returns CDR1 MNHNS and CDR2 SASEGT. The CDR3 contains 17 residues. After removal of 4 bases from V and 6 bases from J, the junction contained 13 bases not matched to a gene. Original handling: Quantification of nucleated cells was approximated via reference gene primer amplification. The protocol was immunoSEQ multiplex PCR, while the TCRdb copy is restricted to in-frame clones and leaves out a portion. That table is the source of V, J and clone size, and D and trimming were worked out from the DNA. The data show approximately 210,000 clones, approximately 84% seen once. This entry belongs to a study of blood T cell repertoires in COVID-19. Study at large: COVID-19 samples from acute and convalescent phases originated in the United States, Italy and Spain. T cells, B-cell-depleted T cells, or PBMCs provided the cDNA or gDNA that served as material.

During active infection, Seattle patients enrolled and were then monitored through disease. This clonotype was sampled from a woman older than 75 with COVID-19, enrolled during active disease. This chain links TRBV6-1 with TRBJ2-3; 10 bases match TRBD2. Sequenced input: peripheral blood. The CDR3 sequence is CASSGGGLAGVVDTQYF. As DNA, the CDR3 is TGTGCCAGCAGTGGAGGTGGTCTAGCGGGAGTGGTTGATACGCAGTATTTT.